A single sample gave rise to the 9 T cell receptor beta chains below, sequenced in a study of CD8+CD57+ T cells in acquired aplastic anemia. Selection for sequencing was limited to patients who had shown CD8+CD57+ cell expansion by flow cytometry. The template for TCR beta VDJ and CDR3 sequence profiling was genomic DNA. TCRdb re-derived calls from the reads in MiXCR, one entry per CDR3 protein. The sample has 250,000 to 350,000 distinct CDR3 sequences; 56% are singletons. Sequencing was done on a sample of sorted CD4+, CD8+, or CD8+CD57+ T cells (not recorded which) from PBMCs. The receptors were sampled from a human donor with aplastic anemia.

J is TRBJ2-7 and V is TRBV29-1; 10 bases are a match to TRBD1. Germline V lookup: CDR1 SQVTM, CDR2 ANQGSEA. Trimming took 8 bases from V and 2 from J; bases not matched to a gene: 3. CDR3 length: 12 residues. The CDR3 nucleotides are TGCAGCTTTGGGACAGGGGCCTACGAGCAGTACTTC. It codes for CSFGTGAYEQYF.

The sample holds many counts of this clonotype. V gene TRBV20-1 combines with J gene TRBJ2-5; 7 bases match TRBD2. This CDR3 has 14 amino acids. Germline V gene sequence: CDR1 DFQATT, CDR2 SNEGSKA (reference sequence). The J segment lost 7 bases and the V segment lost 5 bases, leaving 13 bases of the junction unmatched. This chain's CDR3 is CSAASGAYLGTQYF. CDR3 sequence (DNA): TGCAGTGCTGCGAGCGGGGCCTACTTGGGGACCCAGTACTTC.

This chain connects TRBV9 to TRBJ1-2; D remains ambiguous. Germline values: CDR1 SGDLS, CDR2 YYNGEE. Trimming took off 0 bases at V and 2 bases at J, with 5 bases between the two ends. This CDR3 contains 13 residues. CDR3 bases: TGTGCCAGCAGCGTAGGGGCGAACTATGGCTACACCTTC. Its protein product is CASSVGANYGYTF.

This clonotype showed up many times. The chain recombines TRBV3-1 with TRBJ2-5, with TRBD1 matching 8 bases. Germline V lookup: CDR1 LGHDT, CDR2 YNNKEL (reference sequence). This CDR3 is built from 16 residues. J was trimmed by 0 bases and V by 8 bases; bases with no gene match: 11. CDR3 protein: CASYRGQGSYQETQYF. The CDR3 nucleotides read TGTGCCAGCTACCGCGGACAGGGATCGTACCAAGAGACCCAGTACTTC.

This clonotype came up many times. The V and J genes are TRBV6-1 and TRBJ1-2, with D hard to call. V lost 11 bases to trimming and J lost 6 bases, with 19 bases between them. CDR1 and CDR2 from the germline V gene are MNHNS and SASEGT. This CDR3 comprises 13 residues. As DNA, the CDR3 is TGTGCCGCGGCGGAGTGGATAGGTGATGGCTACACCTTC. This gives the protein CAAAEWIGDGYTF.

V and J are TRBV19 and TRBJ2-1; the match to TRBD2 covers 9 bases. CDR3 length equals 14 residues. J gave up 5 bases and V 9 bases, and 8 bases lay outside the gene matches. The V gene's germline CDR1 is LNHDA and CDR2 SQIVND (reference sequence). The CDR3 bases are TGTGCCAGCGTATTTAGCGGGAGTGACAATGAGCAGTTCTTC. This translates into CASVFSGSDNEQFF.

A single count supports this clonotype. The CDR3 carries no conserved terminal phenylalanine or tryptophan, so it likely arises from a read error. CDR3 region: CASSQEVTIRSYEQYL. The CDR3, as DNA: TGTGCCAGCAGCCAAGAGGTGACGATTAGGTCCTACGAGCAGTACCTC. V and J are TRBV6-6 and TRBJ2-7; D is ambiguous. Germline CDR1 reads MNHNY; CDR2 reads SVGAGI (reference sequence). Trimming left V 6 bases short and J 1 base short, with 19 bases between. The CDR3 has 16 amino acids.

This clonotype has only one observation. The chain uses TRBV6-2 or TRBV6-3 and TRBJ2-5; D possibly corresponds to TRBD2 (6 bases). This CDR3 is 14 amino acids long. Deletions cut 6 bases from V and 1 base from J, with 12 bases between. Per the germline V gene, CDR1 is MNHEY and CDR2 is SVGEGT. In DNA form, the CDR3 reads TGTGCCAGCAGGAACCGGGACTTCCAAGAGACCCAGTACTTC. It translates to CASRNRDFQETQYF.

As DNA, the CDR3 is TGTGCCAGCAATCCAGGGGGAGTTTGGACAACTAATGAAAAACTGTTTTTT. Protein product: CASNPGGVWTTNEKLFF. The chain links TRBV3-1 to TRBJ1-4, with 7 bases identical to TRBD1. V shed 7 bases and J 0 bases; nucleotides not matched to a gene: 11. CDR1 is LGHDT and CDR2 is YNNKEL in the germline V gene (reference sequence). This CDR3 is built from 17 residues.